One and the same sample provided the 19 T cell receptor beta chains below, sequenced in a study of T cell repertoires in cytomegalovirus infection. Via MiXCR, TCRdb re-called the reads, giving one row per CDR3 protein. The repertoire holds hundreds of thousands of distinct CDR3 sequences, with around a sixth as singletons. The sequenced sample consisted of PBMCs. Receptor source: a human donor in good health (CMV status not recorded). Some clones in this sample may be carry-over from other donors' samples.

This clonotype has only a few counts. The V gene is TRBV20-1, the J gene TRBJ1-5, with 7 bases matching TRBD1. In germline, CDR1 is DFQATT, CDR2 SNEGSKA (reference sequence). There are 13 residues in the CDR3. V was clipped by 4 bases and J by 5 bases; unmatched bases: 5. This chain's CDR3 is CSAIRDSYQPQHF. CDR3 nucleotide sequence: TGCAGTGCTATCCGGGACAGTTATCAGCCCCAGCATTTT.

This clonotype was counted between two and nine times. V usage is TRBV7-8 and J usage is TRBJ2-7; 8 bases are shared with TRBD2. The CDR3 contains 14 residues. Germline-derived CDR1 and CDR2 are SGHVS and FQNEAQ. With 3 bases clipped from V and 3 bases from J, the junction kept 4 bases outside the gene matches. The CDR3 DNA reads TGTGCCAGCAGCTTGAGTAGCGGGGTCTACGAGCAGTACTTC. This codes for CASSLSSGVYEQYF.

The sample holds many counts of this clonotype. The chain employs TRBV7-2 and TRBJ2-7; D possibly corresponds to TRBD1 (5 bases). The ends were cut back, 1 base at V and 4 bases at J, with 17 bases in the middle. Germline V gene sequence: CDR1 SGHTA, CDR2 FQGNSA. This CDR3 spans 16 amino acids. As DNA, the CDR3 is TGTGCCAGCAGCTTAGATGAACAGGTCCCCATTTACGAGCAGTACTTC. As protein: CASSLDEQVPIYEQYF.

This clonotype showed up many times. The chain uses TRBV7-9 and TRBJ2-6, with D uncertain. Trimming left V 5 bases short and J 0 bases short, with 8 bases between. Germline values: CDR1 SEHNR, CDR2 FQNEAQ (reference sequence). This CDR3 has 15 residues. The CDR3 here is CASSRILSGANVLTF. In nucleotides, the CDR3 is TGTGCCAGCAGCCGTATACTCTCTGGGGCCAACGTCCTGACTTTC.

The V call is TRBV12-3 or TRBV12-4, the J call TRBJ2-7; weak D call: TRBD2 (6 bases). V lost 5 bases and J 3 bases, leaving 11 bases between the germline ends. The CDR3 runs to 13 residues. As DNA, the CDR3 is TGTGCCAGCAGTCTACGCGGGGACTACGAGCAGTACTTC. It translates to CASSLRGDYEQYF.

The rearrangement joins TRBV5-5 to TRBJ1-2; TRBD1 aligns across 9 bases. Germline trimming cut 3 bases from V and 3 bases from J; bases unmatched to any gene: 6. This CDR3 contains 15 residues. Looked up from germline, CDR1 is SGHKS and CDR2 is YYEKEE (reference sequence). The CDR3 reads CASSWTGESDYGYTF. The CDR3 bases are TGTGCCAGCAGCTGGACAGGGGAATCGGACTATGGCTACACCTTC.

This clonotype occurred many times. This chain connects TRBV10-3 to TRBJ2-5, with 11 bases fitting TRBD1. This CDR3 region has 15 residues. Germline CDR1 is ENHRY and CDR2 is SYGVKD. The ends lost 5 bases at V and 1 base at J; junction bases unmatched: 3. CDR3 protein: CAISSGQGGQETQYF. As DNA, the CDR3 is TGTGCCATCAGTTCGGGACAGGGGGGCCAAGAGACCCAGTACTTC.

In its sample, this clonotype was seen many times. The chain employs TRBV10-2 and TRBJ1-2, with 8 bases fitting TRBD1. The V gene end was trimmed by 5 bases and the J gene end by 2 bases; junction bases not matched to a gene: 4. Germline CDR1 is WSHSY and CDR2 is SAAADI. The CDR3 is made up of 14 amino acids. The CDR3 sequence is CASSRPGGNYGYTF. The CDR3 coding sequence is TGCGCCAGCAGTCGGCCAGGGGGCAACTATGGCTACACCTTC.

The genes are TRBV20-1 and TRBJ2-1; 7 bases match TRBD1. Germline CDR1 is DFQATT and CDR2 is SNEGSKA (reference sequence). This CDR3 spans 13 amino acids. The V segment lost 7 bases and the J segment 4 bases; nucleotides outside the gene matches: 7. The DNA of the CDR3 is TGCAGTGTCCAGGGGGTAGAATACAATGAGCAGTTCTTC. It specifies CSVQGVEYNEQFF.

This clonotype showed up many times. J is TRBJ2-1 and V is TRBV5-1, with 12 bases aligning to TRBD2. The CDR3 sequence is 16 residues long. CDR1 is SGHRS, CDR2 YFSETQ, per germline. The ends lost 4 bases at V and 7 bases at J; junction bases unmatched: 9. In nucleotides, the CDR3 is TGCGCCAGCAGCACTTCGCTAGCGGGGGGGCTGAATGAGCAGTTCTTC. Its protein is CASSTSLAGGLNEQFF.

This clonotype was picked up many times. The chain has TRBV6-5 and TRBJ1-1; D remains unclear. The CDR3 extends over 13 amino acids. V was trimmed by 2 bases and J by 10 bases, leaving 14 bases between them. Per germline, CDR1 MNHEY and CDR2 SVGAGI. Here the CDR3 DNA reads TGTGCCAGCAGTTACCGTGGGGTGGGTGGAGCTTTCTTT. Its translation is CASSYRGVGGAFF.

The sample holds a few counts of this clonotype. A junction boundary mismatches the germline segment, possibly from a read error. V is TRBV19 and J is TRBJ1-2; D unclear. Germline assignment: CDR1 LNHDA and CDR2 SQIVND (reference sequence). CDR3 length: 14 residues. The CDR3 DNA reads as TGTGCCAGTAGTATGGCCACCCTCGGCTATGACTACACCTTC. This translates into CASSMATLGYDYTF.

The CDR3, as DNA: TGCAGTGCTAGAGATGAGGGGAGCGGGGGCGGAGAGACCCAGTACTTC. Translated, it gives CSARDEGSGGGETQYF. The genes are TRBV20-1 and TRBJ2-5, with 8 bases matching TRBD2. V was pared by 0 bases and J by 4 bases, with 10 bases of the junction left unmatched. CDR1 is DFQATT, CDR2 SNEGSKA, per germline (reference sequence). The CDR3 sequence is 16 residues long.

Many counts were recorded for this clonotype. The chain recombines TRBV7-2 with TRBJ1-6; D gene ambiguous. Trimming removed 5 bases at V and 9 bases at J, with 14 bases between. Germline V gene lookup returns CDR1 SGHTA and CDR2 FQGNSA. This CDR3 has 14 amino acids. The DNA for the CDR3 is TGTGCCAGCAGCCCGACTGAACCATTTTCACCCCTCCACTTT. Encoded protein: CASSPTEPFSPLHF.

The chain recombines TRBV3-1 with TRBJ2-1; TRBD2 aligns across 9 bases. Unmatched junction bases numbered 10, after V lost 0 bases and J lost 7 bases. Per the germline V gene, CDR1 is LGHDT and CDR2 is YNNKEL (reference sequence). The CDR3 extends over 17 amino acids. In DNA, the CDR3 is TGTGCCAGCAGCCAAGATTCGGGAGCGGGGGGCAGGAATGAGCAGTTCTTC. Its translation: CASSQDSGAGGRNEQFF.

This clonotype was picked up a small number of times. V usage is TRBV6-1 and J usage is TRBJ1-5; TRBD1 matches at 9 bases. Germline lookup yields CDR1 MNHNS and CDR2 SASEGT. The V and J ends lost 3 bases and 1 base, in that order; junction bases with no gene match: 13. The CDR3 runs 19 residues. Here the CDR3 DNA reads TGTGCCAGCAGTGACATGCCTTGGACAGGGGCGAGAAGCAATCAGCCCCAGCATTTT. Encoded protein: CASSDMPWTGARSNQPQHF.

In regard to this clonotype: One end of the junction is discordant with germline, which a read error may explain. V usage is TRBV7-9 and J usage is TRBJ1-5, with D perhaps TRBD1 (6 bases). Germline V gene lookup returns CDR1 SEHNR and CDR2 FQNEAQ (reference sequence). CDR3 length equals 14 residues. The CDR3, as DNA: TGTGCCACCAGCCGGGACAACAGGGCCCAGCCCCAGCATTTT. The encoded protein is CATSRDNRAQPQHF.

V and J are TRBV5-1 and TRBJ1-1; TRBD1 is a possible D gene (5 bases). From germline, CDR1 is SGHRS and CDR2 YFSETQ. V was clipped by 0 bases and J by 0 bases, with 12 bases between them. The CDR3 covers 16 residues. The CDR3 DNA follows: TGCGCCAGCAGCTTGGGGTCAGGGACCATGAACACTGAAGCTTTCTTT. Residues: CASSLGSGTMNTEAFF.

In this sample, this clonotype turned up once. The rearrangement links TRBV3-1 to TRBJ2-1; TRBD2 aligns across 11 bases. The junction had 12 bases not matched to a gene; V was cut back by 1 base and J by 7 bases. This CDR3 comprises 18 residues. Germline V gene sequence: CDR1 LGHDT, CDR2 YNNKEL (reference sequence). The CDR3 reads CASSQGGSTSGASNEQFF. CDR3 nucleotides: TGTGCCAGCAGCCAAGGGGGGTCGACTAGCGGGGCGTCTAATGAGCAGTTCTTC.